Listed here are 13 T cell receptor beta chains from one sample, sequenced in a study of shared clonotypes between healthy human individuals. This table comes from immunoSEQ multiplex PCR, and its TCRdb copy is limited to in-frame clones, with some not included. Of millions of clones listed, about 92% are singletons. Sequencing was carried out using naive CD4+ T cells sorted from blood. Subset noted: CD45RA+ positively selected. All receptors derive from a man younger than 35 in good health.

About this clone itself: At one end the junction does not follow the germline gene, possibly because of a read error. The V and J genes are TRBV6-6 and TRBJ1-3; 8 bases are a match to TRBD1. Germline CDR1 reads MNHNY; CDR2 reads SVGAGI (reference sequence). The CDR3 sequence is 14 residues long. CDR3 sequence reads: CATSTGGSGNTIYF. The CDR3 DNA follows: TGTGCCACCAGTACAGGGGGCTCTGGAAACACCATATATTTT.

This chain links TRBV7-8 with TRBJ1-2, with D uncertain. The CDR3 runs 14 residues. In germline, CDR1 is SGHVS, CDR2 FQNEAQ. V dropped 5 bases and J dropped 8 bases, with 18 bases sitting between them. DNA for the CDR3: TGTGCCAGCAGCCCTCTCGCCCTACGAGGCGGCTACACCTTC. This encodes CASSPLALRGGYTF.

The chain is built from TRBV4-3 and TRBJ2-3; 10 bases agree with TRBD2. CDR1 LGHNA and CDR2 YSLEER come from the germline V gene. V dropped 2 bases and J dropped 1; count of bases not matched to a gene: 3. The CDR3 is made up of 16 amino acids. The CDR3 spells CASSQLLAGGTDTQYF. CDR3 DNA sequence: TGCGCCAGCAGCCAACTTCTAGCGGGGGGCACAGATACGCAGTATTTT.

The chain links TRBV2 to TRBJ2-1; 10 bases agree with TRBD1. Germline V gives CDR1 SNHLY, CDR2 FYNNEI. The V gene end was trimmed by 6 bases and the J gene end by 2 bases; junction bases not matched to a gene: 1. This CDR3 is built from 14 residues. The CDR3 DNA sequence: TGTGCCAGCAGAGACAGGGGGCCCTACAATGAGCAGTTCTTC. Its translation: CASRDRGPYNEQFF.

This clone was seen a few times. This chain uses TRBV7-9 with TRBJ1-1, with TRBD1 as a possible D gene (5 bases). CDR3 length: 12 residues. Germline assignment: CDR1 SEHNR and CDR2 FQNEAQ (reference sequence). V shed 6 bases and J shed 9 bases, with 14 bases lying between them. CDR3 coding DNA: TGTGCCAGCAGGAAAGCGGACAACCAAGCTTTCTTT. It yields the protein CASRKADNQAFF.

V and J are TRBV2 and TRBJ2-7, with D tentatively TRBD2 (7 bases). Germline V gene data show CDR1 as SNHLY and CDR2 as FYNNEI. V shed 5 bases and J shed 0 bases, with 11 bases lying between them. The CDR3 length is 14 residues. The CDR3 loop is CASSRGALSYEQYF. DNA of the CDR3: TGTGCCAGCAGTCGGGGGGCCCTCTCCTACGAGCAGTACTTC. The full variable domain, with the rest looked up from reference TRBV2 and TRBJ2-7, is EPEVTQTPSHQVTQMGQEVILRCVPISNHLYFYWYRQILGQKVEFLVSFYNNEISEKSEIFDDQFSVERPDGSNFTLKIRSTKLEDSAMYFCASSRGALSYEQYFGPGTRLTVT.

This chain uses TRBV14 with TRBJ1-1; TRBD1 aligns across 9 bases. With V trimmed by 2 bases and J by 0 bases, 4 bases remained unmatched. The V gene's germline CDR1 is SGHDN and CDR2 FVKESK. CDR3 length equals 16 residues. Here the CDR3 reads CASSQWTGEVNTEAFF. CDR3 coding DNA: TGTGCCAGCAGCCAATGGACAGGGGAGGTGAACACTGAAGCTTTCTTT.

The V call is TRBV5-1, the J call TRBJ1-5, with 9 positions matching TRBD1. This CDR3 contains 15 residues. V gave up 4 bases and J gave up 7 bases; unmatched junction bases: 9. Germline CDR1 and CDR2: SGHRS and YFSETQ. CDR3 in amino acids: CASSAGQGVDQPQHF. The CDR3 coding sequence is TGCGCCAGCAGCGCGGGACAGGGAGTGGACCAGCCCCAGCATTTT.

The chain carries TRBV18 and TRBJ2-1; 8 bases are a match to TRBD2. Germline CDR1 is KGHSH and CDR2 is LQKENI. Trimming at V came to 3 bases and at J to 9 bases, leaving 10 bases not matched to a gene. The CDR3 runs to 15 residues. This chain's CDR3 is CASSPRYGLAGEQFF. CDR3 in DNA: TGTGCCAGCTCACCGAGGTATGGACTAGCAGGTGAGCAGTTCTTC.

This chain connects TRBV19 to TRBJ2-3, with 8 nucleotides matching TRBD2. Trimming took 4 bases from V and 4 from J; bases not matched to a gene: 4. This CDR3 contains 14 residues. Germline CDR1 and CDR2: LNHDA and SQIVND (reference sequence). CDR3 protein: CASSTGLDADTQYF. CDR3 in DNA: TGTGCCAGTAGTACGGGACTAGACGCAGATACGCAGTATTTT.

The V and J genes are TRBV21-1 and TRBJ1-6. TRBV21-1 is termed a pseudogene. This CDR3 is built from 16 residues. The CDR3, as DNA: TGTGCCAGCAGCCAGCGGGTTCTTTGGTATAATTCACCCCTCCACTTT. It encodes CASSQRVLWYNSPLHF.

The CDR3 is CASSLRSGPTQYF. The CDR3 coding sequence is TGTGCCAGCAGCTTGCGTTCTGGTCCAACTCAGTACTTC. This chain uses TRBV5-4 with TRBJ2-7; D gene uncertain. Germline loops: CDR1 SGHNT, CDR2 YYREEE (reference sequence). The CDR3 is 13 amino acids. Deletions cut 1 base from V and 10 bases from J, with 15 bases between.

The rearrangement uses TRBV10-1 and TRBJ2-2; possibly TRBD1 for D (5 bases). V lost 2 bases and J lost 2, with 9 bases in between. The CDR3 totals 15 residues. CDR1 WNHNN and CDR2 SYGVQD come from the germline V gene (reference sequence). DNA of the CDR3: TGCGCCAGCAGTGAGAGGGGTTCTAACACCGGGGAGCTGTTTTTT. Its protein is CASSERGSNTGELFF.